This T cell receptor (beta chain) appears in the sequencing data of a study of cytomegalovirus exposure and HLA in healthy donors. The PCR was carried out with 60 Vbeta primers and 13 Jbeta primers. This table comes from immunoSEQ multiplex PCR, and its TCRdb copy is limited to in-frame clones, with some not included. The table includes hundreds of thousands of clones, around 90% detected once. The CDR3 is 14 residues long. V lost 8 bases and J lost 7; bases outside the gene matches: 11. Germline values: CDR1 MNHEY, CDR2 SMNVEV (reference sequence). The chain employs TRBV27 and TRBJ2-3; 8 bases are a match to TRBD2. This TCR was sampled from a woman aged 18 to 35 in good health and CMV-seronegative. Sequenced: PBMCs. CDR3 residues: CASVGGGPGNTQYF. CDR3 in DNA: TGTGCCAGCGTCGGGGGGGGCCCGGGGAATACGCAGTATTTT.